These T cell receptor beta chains were read from a single sample in a study of blood T cell repertoires in COVID-19. Profiling relied on immunoSEQ multiplex PCR, and the TCRdb table lists in-frame clones only, not all of them. The sample records some 50,000 clones, 90% being singletons. The sequenced material came from peripheral blood. These receptors came from a man aged 40-50 years with acute or convalescent COVID-19. The CDR3 runs from the conserved cysteine through the conserved F or W. The D gene is left open where the match is weak. Size tells how often a clone was seen (once, few, many) or the class of an expanded clone, and some rows leave it out.

clone size: NA
CDR3 length: 15
J gene: TRBJ2-3
V gene: TRBV13
D gene: NA
CDR3 DNA: TGTGCCAGCAGCACAGGACCCCTCGACACCGATACGCAGTATTTT
CDR3 protein: CASSTGPLDTDTQYF

clone size: NA
CDR3 length: 15
J gene: TRBJ1-1
V gene: TRBV18
D gene: NA
CDR3 DNA: TGTGCCAGCTCACGACCAAGGGGACAGAACACTGAAGCTTTCTTT
CDR3 protein: CASSRPRGQNTEAFF

clone size: few
CDR3 length: 15
J gene: TRBJ1-3
V gene: TRBV6-6
D gene: NA
CDR3 DNA: TGTGCCAGCAGTTACTCGGGGGCGGAAGGAAACACCATATATTTT
CDR3 protein: CASSYSGAEGNTIYF

clone size: NA
CDR3 length: 15
J gene: TRBJ2-3
V gene: TRBV14
D gene: TRBD2
CDR3 DNA: TGTGCCAGCAGCTGGTTAGCGGGAGGAGCAGATACGCAGTATTTT
CDR3 protein: CASSWLAGGADTQYF

clone size: NA
CDR3 length: 15
J gene: TRBJ2-7
V gene: TRBV7-2
D gene: TRBD1
CDR3 DNA: TGTGCCAGCAGCGAAAGACAGGGGGCGGGAAACGAGCAGTACTTC
CDR3 protein: CASSERQGAGNEQYF

clone size: NA
CDR3 length: 14
J gene: TRBJ1-6
V gene: TRBV7-8
D gene: NA
CDR3 DNA: TGTGCCAGCAGCCTCACTCTGAGGGAATCACCCCTCCACTTT
CDR3 protein: CASSLTLRESPLHF

clone size: NA
CDR3 length: 14
J gene: TRBJ2-3
V gene: TRBV6-6
D gene: NA
CDR3 DNA: TGTGCCAGCAGACACATGGGGGCCACAGATACGCAGTATTTT
CDR3 protein: CASRHMGATDTQYF

clone size: NA
CDR3 length: 14
J gene: TRBJ1-1
V gene: TRBV11-3
D gene: NA
CDR3 DNA: TGTGCCAGCAGCTCTACTGGGGGGGTGATTGAAGCTTTCTTT
CDR3 protein: CASSSTGGVIEAFF

clone size: NA
CDR3 length: 14
J gene: TRBJ2-7
V gene: TRBV30
D gene: TRBD2
CDR3 DNA: TGTGCCTGGGAGACTAGCGGAGGAACCTACGAGCAGTACTTC
CDR3 protein: CAWETSGGTYEQYF

clone size: NA
CDR3 length: 14
J gene: TRBJ1-3
V gene: TRBV10-2
D gene: NA
CDR3 DNA: TGCGCCAGCAGCAGGGGCGAAGATGGAAACACCATATATTTT
CDR3 protein: CASSRGEDGNTIYF

clone size: NA
CDR3 length: 16
J gene: TRBJ1-4
V gene: TRBV15
D gene: TRBD1
CDR3 DNA: TGTGCCACCAGCAGAGCGCTCGGACAGGGGGGTGAAAAACTGTTTTTT
CDR3 protein: CATSRALGQGGEKLFF

clone size: NA
CDR3 length: 16
J gene: TRBJ2-1
V gene: TRBV11-1
D gene: NA
CDR3 DNA: TGTGCCAGCAGCTTAGGAGGAGGCAGCTCCTACAATGAGCAGTTCTTC
CDR3 protein: CASSLGGGSSYNEQFF

clone size: NA
CDR3 length: 16
J gene: TRBJ2-1
V gene: TRBV9
D gene: TRBD2
CDR3 DNA: TGTGCCAGCAGTGAGTCCCCCGGGGGAGGGGTCAATGAGCAGTTCTTC
CDR3 protein: CASSESPGGGVNEQFF

clone size: NA
CDR3 length: 12
J gene: TRBJ1-3
V gene: TRBV25-1
D gene: NA
CDR3 DNA: TGTGCCAGCAGTCAGGATCCAAACACCATATATTTT
CDR3 protein: CASSQDPNTIYF

clone size: once
CDR3 length: 15
J gene: TRBJ1-4
V gene: TRBV19
D gene: TRBD1
CDR3 DNA: TGTGCCAGTCGGTCGGCAGGGGGTGAAGGTGAAAAACTGTTTTTT
CDR3 protein: CASRSAGGEGEKLFF

clone size: NA
CDR3 length: 9
J gene: TRBJ2-7
V gene: TRBV12-3/TRBV12-4
D gene: TRBD2
CDR3 DNA: TGCTTAGCGGGAGCCCGGCAGTACTTC
CDR3 protein: CLAGARQYF

clone size: NA
CDR3 length: 16
J gene: TRBJ2-1
V gene: TRBV7-8
D gene: TRBD2
CDR3 DNA: TGTGCCAGCAATCCTAGCGGGTGGGTGGTGGGCAATGAGCAGTTCTTC
CDR3 protein: CASNPSGWVVGNEQFF

clone size: NA
CDR3 length: 15
J gene: TRBJ2-7
V gene: TRBV13
D gene: TRBD2
CDR3 DNA: TGTGCCAGCAGCCCACTAGCGGGAGGGAGAGGCGAGCAGTACTTC
CDR3 protein: CASSPLAGGRGEQYF

clone size: NA
CDR3 length: 13
J gene: TRBJ2-7
V gene: TRBV5-1
D gene: NA
CDR3 DNA: TGCGCCAGCAGCTCCGCGCCCCCCTACGAGCAGTACTTC
CDR3 protein: CASSSAPPYEQYF

clone size: few
CDR3 length: 15
J gene: TRBJ1-5
V gene: TRBV6-1
D gene: NA
CDR3 DNA: TGTGCCAGCAGTGATCGGGGTGCAAGCAATCAGCCCCAGCATTTT
CDR3 protein: CASSDRGASNQPQHF

clone size: NA
CDR3 length: 14
J gene: TRBJ2-7
V gene: TRBV4-2
D gene: NA
CDR3 DNA: TGTGCCAGCAGCCAAGATTCATTCTCCTACGAGCAGTACTTC
CDR3 protein: CASSQDSFSYEQYF

clone size: NA
CDR3 length: 15
J gene: TRBJ2-7
V gene: TRBV5-4
D gene: NA
CDR3 DNA: TGTGCCAGCAGCTTTACGGGACATTCAACCGACGAGCAGTACTTC
CDR3 protein: CASSFTGHSTDEQYF

clone size: NA
CDR3 length: 14
J gene: TRBJ2-7
V gene: TRBV29-1
D gene: TRBD2
CDR3 DNA: TGCAGCGTAGCCGCTAGCGGGAGGGCTGAAGAGCAGTACTTC
CDR3 protein: CSVAASGRAEEQYF